The 15 T cell receptor beta chains below come from one sample, sequenced in a study of Tregs in tolerant kidney transplant recipients. Generated by immunoSEQ multiplex PCR, the TCRdb table keeps only in-frame clones and is missing some. The sample lists about 110,000 clones, 90% seen once, with more than 0.3% in the top ten. This sample comprised CD4+ T cells from blood, obtained before the transplant. These receptors were obtained from a human donor who received a combined kidney and bone marrow transplant.

This clone was recorded only once. The chain combines TRBV4-1 with TRBJ1-5; 10 nucleotides line up with TRBD1. Germline-derived CDR1 and CDR2 are MGHRA and YSYEKL. Germline trimming cut 3 bases from V and 5 bases from J; bases unmatched to any gene: 7. CDR3 length: 16 amino acids. CDR3 sequence (DNA): TGCGCCAGCAGCCATCCGGACAGGGGGTTTGATCAGCCCCAGCATTTT. This translates into CASSHPDRGFDQPQHF.

The chain recombines TRBV7-8 with TRBJ2-1; TRBD1 matches at 11 bases. CDR3 length: 18 residues. The germline V gene encodes CDR1 SGHVS and CDR2 FQNEAQ. With 5 bases clipped from V and 6 bases from J, the junction kept 15 bases outside the gene matches. The CDR3 reads CASSLRDRGYSGSNEQFF. Written as DNA, the CDR3 is TGTGCCAGCAGCCTTAGGGACAGGGGGTACAGCGGGTCCAATGAGCAGTTCTTC.

This clone was observed a few times. The chain is built from TRBV10-2 and TRBJ2-2; the D gene is possibly TRBD2 (6 bases). This CDR3 contains 21 residues. Germline V gene data show CDR1 as WSHSY and CDR2 as SAAADI. Trimming left V 6 bases short and J 5 bases short, with 34 bases between. The CDR3 spells CASSGFGVGREVAIRTGELFF. The CDR3 DNA reads as TGCGCCAGCAGCGGTTTCGGAGTCGGCAGGGAGGTAGCGATTAGGACCGGGGAGCTGTTTTTT.

The chain uses TRBV10-3 and TRBJ1-3, with 8 bases identical to TRBD1. The CDR3 extends over 17 amino acids. The germline gives CDR1 ENHRY, CDR2 SYGVKD. Trimming removed 6 bases from V and 2 bases from J; junction bases left unmatched: 12. CDR3 nucleotides: TGTGCCATCAGCTCGAAGACAGGGGTTAAAGCTGGAAACACCATATATTTT. Its protein is CAISSKTGVKAGNTIYF.

The rearrangement uses TRBV6-1 and TRBJ1-2, with 7 nucleotides matching TRBD1. V was pared by 6 bases and J by 9 bases, with 13 bases of the junction left unmatched. The CDR3 contains 14 residues. Germline CDR1 and CDR2: MNHNS and SASEGT. CDR3 loop: CASRPAGTEVRYTF. DNA of the CDR3: TGTGCCAGCAGGCCCGCCGGGACAGAAGTCCGCTACACCTTC.

The chain has TRBV5-1 and TRBJ1-4, with a possible D match to TRBD1 (6 bases). V was pared by 2 bases and J by 7 bases, with 15 bases between. Germline V lookup: CDR1 SGHRS, CDR2 YFSETQ. This CDR3 region has 15 residues. CDR3 sequence reads: CASSLRGAGGEKLFF. In nucleotides, the CDR3 is TGCGCCAGCAGCTTACGGGGGGCCGGAGGTGAAAAACTGTTTTTT.

The genes are TRBV28 and TRBJ1-1; D not certain. Germline V gene data show CDR1 as MDHEN and CDR2 as SYDVKM. Trimming removed 4 bases at V and 3 bases at J, with 15 bases between. The CDR3 spans 15 residues. Written as DNA, the CDR3 is TGTGCCAGCAGTTCAAGCCCACTCGAATACACTGAAGCTTTCTTT. It is translated as CASSSSPLEYTEAFF.

This chain uses TRBV9 with TRBJ2-1; D perhaps matches TRBD1 (5 bases). This CDR3 contains 11 residues. The V gene's germline CDR1 is SGDLS and CDR2 YYNGEE. V lost 4 bases to trimming and J lost 8 bases, with 7 bases between them. The DNA of the CDR3 is TGTGCCAGCAGCTCAGGGTATGAGCAGTTCTTC. This gives the protein CASSSGYEQFF.

Here the CDR3 reads CASSVEGAYGYTF. The CDR3 nucleotides are TGTGCCAGCAGCGTAGAAGGGGCCTATGGCTACACCTTC. This sequence joins TRBV9 and TRBJ1-2; D may be TRBD1 (5 bases). CDR1 SGDLS and CDR2 YYNGEE come from the germline V gene. Trimming took 0 bases from V and 4 from J, leaving 7 bases between them. The CDR3 is 13 residues long.

This clone was counted only a few times. The V gene is TRBV6-4, the J gene TRBJ1-2, with 7 nucleotides matching TRBD1. Germline V gene data show CDR1 as MRHNA and CDR2 as SNTAGT. This CDR3 is built from 14 residues. J gave up 8 bases and V 4 bases, and 10 bases lay outside the gene matches. The CDR3 DNA sequence: TGTGCCAGCAGTGCGACCCGACAGGGCGGCGGCTACACCTTC. Encoded protein: CASSATRQGGGYTF.

The CDR3 bases are TGCAGCGTTGAAGGGGGGACAGCCCCCATGGCTGAAGCTTTCTTT. Translated, it gives CSVEGGTAPMAEAFF. J is TRBJ1-1 and V is TRBV29-1, with 7 bases lining up with TRBD1. This CDR3 is built from 15 residues. The germline CDR1 and CDR2 sequences are SQVTM and ANQGSEA. V shed 1 base and J 6 bases; nucleotides not matched to a gene: 11.

V is TRBV5-1 and J is TRBJ2-6; D is perhaps TRBD2 (5 bases). The germline V and J ends were trimmed by 1 base and 2 bases, with 10 bases remaining between them. Germline V gene lookup returns CDR1 SGHRS and CDR2 YFSETQ. The CDR3 covers 16 residues. CDR3 region: CASSLTPGTGANVLTF. CDR3 nucleotides: TGCGCCAGCAGCTTGACCCCCGGGACTGGGGCCAACGTCCTGACTTTC.

The DNA for the CDR3 is TGTGCCACCATAAAGGGACAGGGGTTATCCGGGGAGCTGTTTTTT. It yields the protein CATIKGQGLSGELFF. The chain joins TRBV15 to TRBJ2-2; 10 positions match TRBD1. CDR3 length: 15 amino acids. With V trimmed by 7 bases and J by 6 bases, 8 bases remained unmatched. Per the germline V gene, CDR1 is LNHNV and CDR2 is YYDKDF (reference sequence).

This chain joins TRBV7-7 and TRBJ2-5; D call uncertain. This CDR3 comprises 14 residues. In germline, CDR1 is SSHAT, CDR2 FNYEAQ (reference sequence). V lost 1 base and J 1 base, leaving 7 bases between the germline ends. The CDR3 sequence: CASSLGAAQETQYF. The CDR3 DNA reads TGTGCCAGCAGCTTAGGGGCAGCCCAAGAGACCCAGTACTTC.

The rearrangement uses TRBV5-1 and TRBJ1-2; D is ambiguous. Germline CDR1 is SGHRS and CDR2 is YFSETQ. V was clipped by 5 bases and J by 2 bases, with 13 bases between them. The CDR3 is made up of 14 amino acids. CDR3 sequence (DNA): TGCGCCAGCAGGCCCGTCCCGGGGAACTATGGCTACACCTTC. Protein product: CASRPVPGNYGYTF. Filled out from reference TRBV5-1 and TRBJ1-2, the complete variable domain reads KAGVTQTPRYLIKTRGQQVTLSCSPISGHRSVSWYQQTPGQGLQFLFEYFSETQRNKGNFPGRFSGRQFSNSRSEMNVSTLELGDSALYLCASRPVPGNYGYTFGSGTRLTVV.